The 32 T cell receptor beta chains reported below all come from one sample, sequenced in a study of cytomegalovirus exposure and HLA in healthy donors listed by TCRdb under 2017. The library was made by the immunoSEQ multiplex PCR assay. For the multiplex PCR, a mixture combining 60 forward primers for TCR Vbeta segments and 13 reverse primers for TCR Jbeta segments was used. TCRdb re-hosts the immuneACCESS table, in-frame sequences only. Its copies lack some clones; in the studies checked, an unresolved V gene accounts for under half of them, and the cause for the rest is not known. Across this sample there are 150,000 to 250,000 clones, with approximately 78% seen only once. The top ten clones comprise 6.5% of the sample. The sample taken for sequencing was PBMCs. All receptors come from a woman in her forties or fifties in good health and CMV-seropositive.

This clone was detected a few times. Its ends do not fully match the called genes, so a read error is possible. This rearrangement joins TRBV9 to TRBJ2-1, with D tentatively TRBD2 (5 bases). The CDR3 extends over 16 amino acids. CDR1 is SGDLS and CDR2 is YYNGEE in the germline V gene. CDR3 region: CASSASRLASSNEQFF. The CDR3 bases are TGTGCCAGCAGCGCATCGCGGCTAGCCTCCTCCAATGAGCAGTTCTTC. Using reference TRBV9 and TRBJ2-1 for the parts outside the CDR3, the full variable domain is DSGVTQTPKHLITATGQRVTLRCSPRSGDLSVYWYQQSLDQGLQFLIQYYNGEERAKGNILERFSAQQFPDLHSELNLSSLELGDSALYFCASSASRLASSNEQFFGPGTRLTVL.

This clone was detected once. The gene calls are TRBV2 and TRBJ2-3; D unresolved. Germline V CDR1 and CDR2: SNHLY, FYNNEI. Trimming took off 2 bases at V and 15 bases at J, with 15 bases between the two ends. The CDR3 covers 12 residues. Here the CDR3 DNA reads TGTGCCAGCAGTGAACAGTTCAAGAATCCTTATTTT. This encodes CASSEQFKNPYF.

CDR3 sequence: CASRAAGEETQYF. The CDR3 coding sequence is TGTGCCAGTAGGGCAGCGGGAGAGGAGACCCAGTACTTC. This chain links TRBV19 with TRBJ2-5; 8 nucleotides agree with TRBD2. Germline V gene sequence: CDR1 LNHDA, CDR2 SQIVND (reference sequence). The CDR3 is made up of 13 amino acids. The trim removed 6 bases at V and 5 bases at J, leaving 5 bases unmatched.

The chain has TRBV7-9 and TRBJ2-7; 8 positions agree with TRBD2. This CDR3 is built from 13 residues. V gave up 5 bases and J gave up 4 bases; unmatched junction bases: 4. The germline V gene encodes CDR1 SEHNR and CDR2 FQNEAQ (reference sequence). The CDR3 loop is CASSPGGQYEQYF. The CDR3 coding sequence is TGTGCCAGCAGCCCGGGGGGGCAGTACGAGCAGTACTTC.

A single count supports this clone. The V gene is TRBV5-1, the J gene TRBJ2-7, with 8 bases matching TRBD2. This CDR3 has 15 amino acids. The germline gives CDR1 SGHRS, CDR2 YFSETQ. V shed 1 base, J shed 0 bases, and the junction held 3 bases outside the gene matches. CDR3 sequence (DNA): TGCGCCAGCAGCTTGAGAAGCGGGGGCTCCTACGAGCAGTACTTC. It is translated as CASSLRSGGSYEQYF.

This clone was observed a handful of times. V usage is TRBV29-1 and J usage is TRBJ1-1; no reliable D call. This CDR3 region has 11 residues. Trimming took off 5 bases at V and 8 bases at J, with 12 bases between the two ends. Germline CDR1 reads SQVTM; CDR2 reads ANQGSEA. The CDR3 DNA reads TGCAGCGTTCGGCGGGGTGCCGAAGCTTTCTTT. Amino acids: CSVRRGAEAFF.

This CDR3 reads CATSRDPLETQYF. CDR3 DNA sequence: TGTGCCACCAGCAGAGACCCCCTAGAGACCCAGTACTTC. The chain couples TRBV15 to TRBJ2-5; D remains ambiguous. V was pared by 0 bases and J by 4 bases, with 6 bases between. CDR1 is LNHNV, CDR2 YYDKDF, per germline (reference sequence). The CDR3 totals 13 residues.

The CDR3 region has the DNA TGTGCCATCAGCCGACAGGCCTCCTACAATGAGCAGTTCTTC. This gives the protein CAISRQASYNEQFF. V gene TRBV10-3 combines with J gene TRBJ2-1, with D perhaps matching TRBD1 (6 bases). CDR1 is ENHRY, CDR2 SYGVKD, per germline. The CDR3 totals 14 residues. Between the trimmed V and J ends, which lost 6 bases and 0 bases, there was a span of 9 bases.

The V call is TRBV2, the J call TRBJ2-2; 7 bases map to TRBD1. CDR1 SNHLY and CDR2 FYNNEI come from the germline V gene. CDR3 size: 15 residues. The V gene end was trimmed by 6 bases and the J gene end by 0 bases; junction bases not matched to a gene: 4. The CDR3 loop reads CASRYGTANTGELFF. The CDR3 DNA follows: TGTGCCAGCAGGTACGGGACAGCGAACACCGGGGAGCTGTTTTTT.

The rearrangement joins TRBV6-1 to TRBJ1-2; 7 bases line up with TRBD1. The CDR3 runs to 13 residues. Unmatched junction bases numbered 8, after V lost 11 bases and J lost 2 bases. Germline V gene sequence: CDR1 MNHNS, CDR2 SASEGT. Here the CDR3 DNA reads TGTGCCCTCCGGGACAGCTACAACTATGGCTACACCTTC. This gives the protein CALRDSYNYGYTF.

V usage is TRBV29-1 and J usage is TRBJ1-4; 9 bases match TRBD1. Germline loops: CDR1 SQVTM, CDR2 ANQGSEA. This CDR3 has 17 residues. The trim removed 4 bases at V and 3 bases at J, leaving 12 bases unmatched. The CDR3 DNA is TGCAGCGTTGTCCTGGCGACAGGGGGAAAAGCTAATGAAAAACTGTTTTTT. This sequence encodes CSVVLATGGKANEKLFF.

This clone was recorded once. The J gene is TRBJ1-4, the V gene TRBV11-2, with 9 nucleotides matching TRBD1. Trimming at V came to 5 bases and at J to 7 bases, leaving 8 bases not matched to a gene. The germline V gene has CDR1 SGHAT and CDR2 FQNNGV. CDR3 length: 15 residues. The CDR3 reads CASSAAGTGFEKLFF. In DNA, the CDR3 is TGTGCCAGCAGCGCAGCCGGGACAGGGTTTGAAAAACTGTTTTTT.

The chain uses TRBV4-3 and TRBJ2-3, with 11 bases identical to TRBD2. V shed 2 bases and J 4 bases; nucleotides not matched to a gene: 11. CDR3 size: 18 residues. Germline CDR1 is LGHNA and CDR2 is YSLEER. This chain's CDR3 is CASSQRSSGGVLPDTQYF. Here the CDR3 DNA reads TGCGCCAGCAGCCAACGTAGTAGCGGGGGGGTCCTCCCAGATACGCAGTATTTT.

V is TRBV7-2 and J is TRBJ2-2; 7 bases match TRBD1. The CDR3 is made up of 15 amino acids. Losses at the gene ends were 3 bases for V and 0 bases for J; bases not matched to a gene: 1. Per germline, CDR1 SGHTA and CDR2 FQGNSA. CDR3 protein: CASSFQGANTGELFF. CDR3 DNA: TGTGCCAGCAGCTTTCAGGGGGCGAACACCGGGGAGCTGTTTTTT.

This chain links TRBV10-2 with TRBJ2-7; possibly TRBD1 for D (5 bases). This CDR3 region has 11 residues. Germline CDR1 and CDR2: WSHSY and SAAADI. V lost 8 bases and J 5 bases, leaving 10 bases between the germline ends. CDR3 in amino acids: CASGQGHEQYF. For the CDR3, the DNA is TGCGCCAGCGGGCAGGGCCACGAGCAGTACTTC.

The chain recombines TRBV27 with TRBJ2-4, with 16 bases matching TRBD2. CDR3 length: 20 amino acids. The V gene's germline CDR1 is MNHEY and CDR2 SMNVEV (reference sequence). The junction had 14 bases not matched to a gene; V was cut back by 7 bases and J by 2 bases. CDR3 sequence: CASKNIPGLAGGEPKNIQYF. The CDR3 bases are TGTGCCAGCAAGAATATTCCGGGACTAGCGGGAGGGGAGCCCAAAAACATTCAGTACTTC.

The chain uses TRBV7-3 and TRBJ1-1; possibly TRBD1 for D (5 bases). V was shortened by 5 bases and J by 1 base, with 8 bases between the two germline ends. CDR1 is SGHTA and CDR2 is FQGTGA in the germline V gene. This CDR3 has 13 amino acids. CDR3 sequence (DNA): TGTGCCAGCAGCCGAGACAGGAACACTGAAGCTTTCTTT. It codes for CASSRDRNTEAFF. Drawing the rest from reference TRBV7-3 and TRBJ1-1, the complete variable domain is GAGVSQTPSNKVTEKGKYVELRCDPISGHTALYWYRQSLGQGPEFLIYFQGTGAADDSGLPNDRFFAVRPEGSVSTLKIQRTERGDSAVYLCASSRDRNTEAFFGQGTRLTVV.

The chain combines TRBV5-1 with TRBJ2-5; 13 bases agree with TRBD2. The last part of the DNA fits TRBJ2-7 better; the J call may be wrong. Germline CDR1 is SGHRS and CDR2 is YFSETQ. CDR3 length equals 18 residues. CDR3 DNA sequence: TGCGCCAGCAGCTTGTTCGGGACTAGCGGGGCCTCCTCCTACGAGCAGTACTTC. Translated, it gives CASSLFGTSGASSYEQYF.

This chain links TRBV5-4 with TRBJ2-1, with 7 nucleotides matching TRBD2. Germline V lookup: CDR1 SGHNT, CDR2 YYREEE (reference sequence). V gave up 2 bases and J gave up 3 bases; unmatched junction bases: 2. The CDR3 covers 14 residues. The CDR3 DNA sequence: TGTGCCAGCAGCTTACAGCGGGGCTACAATGAGCAGTTCTTC. Residues: CASSLQRGYNEQFF.

V and J are TRBV6-1 and TRBJ2-7; 8 nucleotides match TRBD2. With V trimmed by 1 base and J by 2 bases, 10 bases remained unmatched. The CDR3 loop spans 17 amino acids. CDR1 MNHNS and CDR2 SASEGT come from the germline V gene. The CDR3 DNA is TGTGCCAGCAGTGAAGTCGGGGCGGCGGGAGGTGCCTACGAGCAGTACTTC. Its translation: CASSEVGAAGGAYEQYF.

This clone was recorded once. The V and J genes are TRBV18 and TRBJ2-7; tentative D call: TRBD2 (5 bases). The germline gives CDR1 KGHSH, CDR2 LQKENI. The V end was cut by 0 bases, the J end by 0 bases, with 9 bases between. This CDR3 has 15 residues. CDR3: CASSPPTRDSYEQYF. In DNA, the CDR3 is TGTGCCAGCTCACCACCGACCCGGGACTCCTACGAGCAGTACTTC.

V usage is TRBV11-2 and J usage is TRBJ2-7; 9 positions match TRBD1. After removal of 2 bases from V and 0 bases from J, the junction contained 2 bases not matched to a gene. This CDR3 is built from 15 residues. Germline V lookup: CDR1 SGHAT, CDR2 FQNNGV. The CDR3 DNA sequence: TGTGCCAGCAGCTTAAGACAGGGGGGCTCCTACGAGCAGTACTTC. Translation gives CASSLRQGGSYEQYF.

This chain links TRBV10-3 with TRBJ1-2; perhaps TRBD1 as D (5 bases). V shed 6 bases and J shed 4 bases, with 15 bases lying between them. Germline V CDR1 and CDR2: ENHRY, SYGVKD. The CDR3 totals 14 residues. CDR3 protein: CAIRAAGEGYGYTF. The CDR3 DNA sequence: TGTGCCATCAGGGCGGCGGGGGAAGGCTATGGCTACACCTTC.

This clone was observed a few times. CDR3 protein: CASSGSANTGELFF. CDR3 in DNA: TGTGCCAGTAGTGGTAGCGCCAACACCGGGGAGCTGTTTTTT. The chain joins TRBV19 to TRBJ2-2; a weak D match, TRBD2 (5 bases). V lost 5 bases, J lost 2 bases, and 9 bases lay in between. The CDR3 runs 14 residues. Germline V gene lookup returns CDR1 LNHDA and CDR2 SQIVND (reference sequence). Supplemented by reference TRBV19 and TRBJ2-2, the full variable domain reads DGGITQSPKYLFRKEGQNVTLSCEQNLNHDAMYWYRQDPGQGLRLIYYSQIVNDFQKGDIAEGYSVSREKKESFPLTVTSAQKNPTAFYLCASSGSANTGELFFGEGSRLTVL.

The chain joins TRBV2 to TRBJ2-2; 7 bases agree with TRBD1. Germline V gives CDR1 SNHLY, CDR2 FYNNEI. Trimming removed 2 bases from V and 4 bases from J; junction bases left unmatched: 4. There are 15 residues in the CDR3. CDR3 sequence reads: CASSETGQITGELFF. The CDR3 nucleotides read TGTGCCAGCAGTGAAACGGGACAGATCACCGGGGAGCTGTTTTTT.

The chain joins TRBV27 to TRBJ1-5; the D gene is possibly TRBD1 (5 bases). The CDR3 consists of 17 residues. CDR1 and CDR2 (germline): MNHEY, SMNVEV (reference sequence). V lost 5 bases, J lost 4 bases, and 21 bases lay in between. DNA of the CDR3: TGTGCCAGCAGTCCCTCTCCGGGGGAGCACGGAAATCAGCCCCAGCATTTT. Translating it yields CASSPSPGEHGNQPQHF.

The V and J genes are TRBV15 and TRBJ2-5, with TRBD2 matching over 7 bases. Trimming removed 0 bases from V and 5 bases from J; junction bases left unmatched: 6. Germline assignment: CDR1 LNHNV and CDR2 YYDKDF (reference sequence). This CDR3 region has 15 residues. CDR3 in amino acids: CATSRDPFGGETQYF. The DNA for the CDR3 is TGTGCCACCAGCAGAGATCCCTTCGGGGGGGAGACCCAGTACTTC.

The rearrangement joins TRBV5-1 to TRBJ1-6, with D possibly being TRBD1 (5 bases). The germline V and J ends were trimmed by 3 bases and 9 bases, with 16 bases remaining between them. Germline loops: CDR1 SGHRS, CDR2 YFSETQ. The CDR3 is made up of 15 amino acids. CDR3 loop: CASSSGDRSGSPLHF. CDR3 coding DNA: TGCGCCAGCAGCTCGGGGGACCGTTCGGGTTCACCCCTCCACTTT.

The CDR3 DNA reads as TGTGCCAGCAGCCTGCGGGGGGCAGGGGCTAATGAAAAACTGTTTTTT. Residues: CASSLRGAGANEKLFF. The chain joins TRBV7-9 to TRBJ1-4, with D possibly matching TRBD1 (6 bases). In germline, CDR1 is SEHNR, CDR2 FQNEAQ (reference sequence). The CDR3 runs to 16 residues. The V gene lost 5 bases and the J gene lost 3 bases, with 16 bases spanning the gap.

The chain uses TRBV28 and TRBJ2-5; 10 positions match TRBD2. CDR1 and CDR2 (germline): MDHEN, SYDVKM. After removal of 2 bases from V and 1 base from J, the junction contained 1 base not matched to a gene. The CDR3 is made up of 15 amino acids. The CDR3 bases are TGTGCCAGCAGTTTAGCTAGCGGGGGCCAAGAGACCCAGTACTTC. Its translation: CASSLASGGQETQYF.

The J gene is TRBJ1-1, the V gene TRBV19; D is ambiguous. V dropped 2 bases and J dropped 0 bases, with 7 bases sitting between them. The germline V gene has CDR1 LNHDA and CDR2 SQIVND (reference sequence). The CDR3 runs 14 residues. In DNA, the CDR3 is TGTGCCAGTAGTATATTGCCAGTGAACACTGAAGCTTTCTTT. Protein sequence: CASSILPVNTEAFF.

The J gene is TRBJ1-3, the V gene TRBV6-5; no firm D call. CDR1 is MNHEY, CDR2 SVGAGI, per germline. Trimming removed 2 bases from V and 0 bases from J, with 11 bases in between. The CDR3 contains 16 residues. The CDR3 region has the DNA TGTGCCAGCAGTTACAGAGACTTCCGCTCTGGAAACACCATATATTTT. This codes for CASSYRDFRSGNTIYF.